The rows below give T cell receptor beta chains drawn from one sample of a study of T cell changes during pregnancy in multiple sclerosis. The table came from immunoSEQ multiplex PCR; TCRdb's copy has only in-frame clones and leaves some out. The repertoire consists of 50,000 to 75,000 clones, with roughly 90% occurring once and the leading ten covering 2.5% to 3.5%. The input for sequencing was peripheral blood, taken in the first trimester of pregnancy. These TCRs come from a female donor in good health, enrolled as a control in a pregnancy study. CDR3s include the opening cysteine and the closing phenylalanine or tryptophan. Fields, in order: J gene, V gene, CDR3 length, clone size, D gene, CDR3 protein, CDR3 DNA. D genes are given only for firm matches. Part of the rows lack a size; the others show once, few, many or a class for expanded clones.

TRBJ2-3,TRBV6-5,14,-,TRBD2,CASRAGGLVDTQYF,TGTGCCAGCAGAGCGGGGGGTCTGGTGGATACGCAGTATTTT
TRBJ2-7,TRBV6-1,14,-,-,CASRRDSLSYEQYF,TGTGCCAGCCGGAGGGACTCTCTCTCCTACGAGCAGTACTTC
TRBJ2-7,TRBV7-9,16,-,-,CASSFPLGTYSYEQYF,TGTGCCAGCAGCTTCCCCCTCGGGACTTACTCCTACGAGCAGTACTTC
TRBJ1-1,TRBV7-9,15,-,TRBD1,CASSSTGGGFTEAFF,TGTGCCAGCAGCTCTACAGGGGGCGGGTTCACTGAAGCTTTCTTT
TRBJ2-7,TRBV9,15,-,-,CASSPRGGLSYEQYF,TGTGCCAGCAGCCCAAGGGGGGGGTTATCCTACGAGCAGTACTTC
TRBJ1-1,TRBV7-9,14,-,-,CASSLGISGTEAFF,TGTGCCAGCAGCCTCGGTATTTCGGGTACTGAAGCTTTCTTT
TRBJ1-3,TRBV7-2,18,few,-,CASSLHSSGDWGRNTIYF,TGTGCCAGCAGCCTACACTCTTCAGGGGATTGGGGTAGAAACACCATATATTTT
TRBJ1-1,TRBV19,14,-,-,CASSILEKNTEAFF,TGTGCCAGTAGTATTTTGGAGAAGAACACTGAAGCTTTCTTT
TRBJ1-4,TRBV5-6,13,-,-,CASSLFEGFDLFF,TGTGCCAGCAGCTTGTTTGAGGGATTCGACCTGTTTTTT
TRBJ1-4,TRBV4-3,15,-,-,CASSQDFTHPEKLFF,TGCGCCAGCAGCCAAGATTTCACTCACCCCGAAAAACTGTTTTTT
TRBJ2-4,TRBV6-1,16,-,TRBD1,CASSAFFTGDKNIQYF,TGTGCCAGCAGTGCCTTCTTCACAGGGGATAAAAACATTCAGTACTTC
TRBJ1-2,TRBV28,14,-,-,CASSLGPTGYGYTF,TGTGCCAGCAGTTTAGGCCCCACGGGCTATGGCTACACCTTC
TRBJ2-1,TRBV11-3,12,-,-,CASSGGGHEQFF,TGTGCCAGCAGCGGGGGCGGGCATGAGCAGTTCTTC
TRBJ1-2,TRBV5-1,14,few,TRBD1,CASSLGRGLEGYTF,TGCGCCAGCAGCTTGGGCAGGGGGCTCGAAGGCTACACCTTC
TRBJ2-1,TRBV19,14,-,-,CASSMSTSMNEQFF,TGTGCCAGTAGTATGTCAACTAGCATGAATGAGCAGTTCTTC
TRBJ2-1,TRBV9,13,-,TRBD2,CASSLTSGNEQFF,TGTGCCAGCAGCCTAACTAGCGGCAATGAGCAGTTCTTC
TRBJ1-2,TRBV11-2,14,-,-,CASSNVRGLWGYTF,TGTGCCAGCAGCAACGTCAGGGGATTGTGGGGCTACACCTTC
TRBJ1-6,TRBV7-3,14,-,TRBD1,CASSRDRGISPLHF,TGTGCCAGCAGCCGGGACAGAGGGATATCACCCCTCCACTTT
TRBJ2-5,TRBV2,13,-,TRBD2,CASRGTRGETQYF,TGTGCCAGCAGGGGGACTAGAGGAGAGACCCAGTACTTC
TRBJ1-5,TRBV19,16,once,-,CASSIEGRGANQPQHF,TGTGCCAGTAGTATTGAGGGACGGGGGGCCAATCAGCCCCAGCATTTT
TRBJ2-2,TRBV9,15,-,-,CASSFGRGGDGELFF,TGTGCCAGCAGCTTTGGGCGGGGAGGAGACGGGGAGCTGTTTTTT
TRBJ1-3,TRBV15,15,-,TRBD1,CATSRDRGVGNTIYF,TGTGCCACCAGCAGAGACAGGGGGGTTGGAAACACCATATATTTT
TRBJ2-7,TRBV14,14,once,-,CASSLTGSNYEQYF,TGTGCCAGCAGCCTAACAGGTTCCAACTACGAGCAGTACTTC
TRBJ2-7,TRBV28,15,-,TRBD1,CASSLPGQGAPEQYF,TGTGCCAGCAGCCTACCGGGACAGGGGGCGCCCGAGCAGTACTTC
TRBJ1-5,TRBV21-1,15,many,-,CASSKARAGNQPQHF,TGTGCCAGCAGCAAAGCGCGGGCTGGCAATCAGCCCCAGCATTTT
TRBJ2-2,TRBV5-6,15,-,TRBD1,CASSAGTGYTGELFF,TGTGCCAGCAGCGCCGGGACAGGATACACCGGGGAGCTGTTTTTT
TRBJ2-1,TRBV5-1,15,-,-,CASSSDGTTYNEQFF,TGCGCCAGCAGCTCCGACGGGACAACCTACAATGAGCAGTTCTTC
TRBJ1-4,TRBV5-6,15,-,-,CASSLGRPGWEKLFF,TGTGCCAGCAGCTTGGGGAGGCCAGGTTGGGAAAAACTGTTTTTT
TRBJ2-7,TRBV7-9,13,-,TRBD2,CASASGGSYEQYF,TGTGCCAGCGCTAGCGGGGGCTCCTACGAGCAGTACTTC
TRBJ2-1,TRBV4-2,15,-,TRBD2,CASSPEGGPGNEQFF,TGTGCCAGCAGCCCTGAGGGAGGGCCGGGGAATGAGCAGTTCTTC
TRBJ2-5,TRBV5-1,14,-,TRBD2,CASSLDWTSGTQYF,TGCGCCAGCAGCTTGGACTGGACTAGCGGGACCCAGTACTTC
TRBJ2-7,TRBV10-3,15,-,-,CAISEWQGGGYEQYF,TGTGCCATCAGTGAGTGGCAGGGGGGAGGATACGAGCAGTACTTC
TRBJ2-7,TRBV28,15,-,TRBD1,CASSLRGDRAYEQYF,TGTGCCAGCAGTTTACGGGGAGACAGGGCTTACGAGCAGTACTTC
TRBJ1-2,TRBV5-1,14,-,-,CASSPRTGNYGYTF,TGCGCCAGCAGCCCCCGGACTGGAAACTATGGCTACACCTTC
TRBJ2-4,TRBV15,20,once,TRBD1,CATSRKGGTGASIAKNIQYF,TGTGCCACCAGCAGAAAGGGGGGGACAGGGGCCTCCATAGCCAAAAACATTCAGTACTTC
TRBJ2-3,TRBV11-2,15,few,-,CASSPLTRSTDTQYF,TGTGCCAGCAGCCCCCTGACTAGAAGCACAGATACGCAGTATTTT
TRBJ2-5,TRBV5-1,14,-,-,CASSHPLATETQYF,TGCGCCAGCAGCCACCCCCTAGCGACGGAGACCCAGTACTTC
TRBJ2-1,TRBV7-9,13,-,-,CASTINSNNEQFF,TGTGCCAGCACCATAAACAGTAACAATGAGCAGTTCTTC
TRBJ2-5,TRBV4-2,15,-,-,CASSQDKRRDGTQYF,TGTGCCAGCAGCCAAGATAAGAGGCGGGATGGGACCCAGTACTTC